The T cell receptor (beta chain) under discussion was sequenced for a study of blood T cell repertoires in COVID-19. Germline V CDR1 and CDR2: MNHGY, SVAAGI. The CDR3 totals 15 residues. V was pared by 4 bases and J by 10 bases, with 7 bases of the junction left unmatched. The protocol was immunoSEQ multiplex PCR, while the TCRdb copy is restricted to in-frame clones and leaves out a portion. The profile covers about 310,000 clones, with roughly 87% appearing a single time and 1% taken by the ten largest. Sequencing input: peripheral blood. The V call is TRBV6-9, the J call TRBJ1-6, with TRBD1 matching over 10 bases. The TCR was taken from a man aged 45-65 years with active or convalescent COVID-19. CDR3 in DNA: TGTGCCAGCAGTTTCGGGACAGGGGACCGGTCACCCCTCCACTTT. Translation gives CASSFGTGDRSPLHF.